This TCR beta chain appears in the sequencing data of a study of blood T cell repertoires in COVID-19. This CDR3 has 16 amino acids. V dropped 0 bases and J dropped 6; count of bases not matched to a gene: 7. From germline, CDR1 is SNHLY and CDR2 FYNNEI. This table comes from immunoSEQ multiplex PCR, and its TCRdb copy is limited to in-frame clones, with some not included. In the table there are about 200,000 clones, approximately 80% of which are singletons. This chain links TRBV2 with TRBJ1-5; 8 bases are a match to TRBD1. The sequence derives from a human donor with acute or convalescent COVID-19. The donor label of this sample is uncertain. The sample comprised peripheral blood. Written as DNA, the CDR3 is TGTGCCAGCAGTGAAGCTAGACAGGGGCTGAGTCAGCCCCAGCATTTT. It codes for CASSEARQGLSQPQHF.